The 19 T cell receptor beta chains reported below all come from one sample, sequenced in a study of T cell changes during pregnancy in multiple sclerosis. The protocol was immunoSEQ multiplex PCR, while the TCRdb copy is restricted to in-frame clones and leaves out a portion. The profile shows approximately 53,000 clones, 90% of them singletons. The sample was peripheral blood, taken after pregnancy. These receptors came from a female donor in good health, enrolled as a control in a pregnancy study.

This clone was detected a few times. At the DNA level, this CDR3 is encoded by other sequences in the same sample as well. The chain joins TRBV6-4 to TRBJ2-3, with 11 bases identical to TRBD2. The junction had 0 bases not matched to a gene; V was cut back by 3 bases and J by 4 bases. Germline lookup yields CDR1 MRHNA and CDR2 SNTAGT. The length of the CDR3 is 14 residues. DNA for the CDR3: TGTGCCAGCAGTGATAGCGGGGGGGCAGATACGCAGTATTTT. Its protein is CASSDSGGADTQYF.

J is TRBJ2-7 and V is TRBV5-1; D remains unclear. Germline loops: CDR1 SGHRS, CDR2 YFSETQ. This CDR3 comprises 13 residues. Between the trimmed V and J ends, which lost 7 bases and 5 bases, there was a span of 16 bases. This chain's CDR3 is CASQAISSHEQYF. For the CDR3, the DNA is TGCGCCAGCCAAGCCATCTCCTCACACGAGCAGTACTTC.

V and J are TRBV13 and TRBJ2-1; 9 bases are shared with TRBD1. CDR3 length: 19 residues. Trimming at V came to 0 bases and at J to 4 bases, leaving 13 bases not matched to a gene. Germline V gives CDR1 PRHDT, CDR2 FYEKMQ (reference sequence). CDR3 amino acids: CASSLGGYRGLPEYNEQFF. In DNA, the CDR3 is TGTGCCAGCAGCTTAGGAGGCTACAGGGGGCTACCTGAGTACAATGAGCAGTTCTTC.

The chain uses TRBV27 and TRBJ1-4, with TRBD1 matching over 8 bases. This CDR3 has 15 amino acids. Germline V gene lookup returns CDR1 MNHEY and CDR2 SMNVEV (reference sequence). Trimming at V came to 6 bases and at J to 8 bases, leaving 11 bases not matched to a gene. This CDR3 is CASSVYGTGGEKLFF. The CDR3 DNA sequence: TGTGCCAGCAGCGTATACGGGACAGGCGGGGAAAAACTGTTTTTT.

This chain uses TRBV18 with TRBJ2-3, with TRBD2 identical over 7 bases. This CDR3 has 16 residues. Trimming at V came to 1 base and at J to 1 base, leaving 5 bases not matched to a gene. Germline V CDR1 and CDR2: KGHSH, LQKENI. The CDR3 protein is CASSPLERGGTDTQYF. CDR3 nucleotides: TGTGCCAGCTCACCACTGGAGCGGGGAGGCACAGATACGCAGTATTTT.

The chain is built from TRBV5-5 and TRBJ1-5; D uncertain. Germline V gives CDR1 SGHKS, CDR2 YYEKEE (reference sequence). This CDR3 has 13 amino acids. V was cut by 5 bases and J by 3 bases, with 9 bases left in between. The CDR3 bases are TGTGCCAGCAGGCTGGCAATCAATCAGCCCCAGCATTTT. This translates into CASRLAINQPQHF.

This chain connects TRBV25-1 to TRBJ2-2; a possible D gene is TRBD1 (5 bases). Deletions cut 6 bases from V and 6 bases from J, with 17 bases between. In germline, CDR1 is MGHDK, CDR2 SYGVNS. The CDR3 is 15 residues long. The CDR3 reads CASSTTSKGAGELFF. For the CDR3, the DNA is TGTGCCAGCAGCACGACTTCAAAAGGGGCCGGGGAGCTGTTTTTT.

The V and J genes are TRBV4-3 and TRBJ2-7; D is perhaps TRBD2 (6 bases). The CDR3 loop spans 16 amino acids. Germline-derived CDR1 and CDR2 are LGHNA and YSLEER. V was pared by 4 bases and J by 0 bases, with 16 bases between. In DNA, the CDR3 is TGCGCCAGCAGCCCCCTGGCGGGGAGCACCTCCTACGAGCAGTACTTC. It encodes CASSPLAGSTSYEQYF.

The V call is TRBV29-1, the J call TRBJ2-3, with 10 bases aligning to TRBD2. Trimming took 3 bases from V and 2 from J; bases not matched to a gene: 11. Germline loops: CDR1 SQVTM, CDR2 ANQGSEA. The CDR3 has 17 residues. The CDR3 nucleotides are TGCAGCGTTGATGGGGCAGCGGGGGGGCCGGCCACAGATACGCAGTATTTT. It translates to CSVDGAAGGPATDTQYF.

The chain recombines TRBV7-9 with TRBJ2-1; perhaps TRBD2 as D (5 bases). The CDR3 spans 12 residues. Germline lookup yields CDR1 SEHNR and CDR2 FQNEAQ (reference sequence). V lost 1 base and J lost 8, with 6 bases in between. CDR3 in DNA: TGTGCCAGCAGCTTAGAGAGGGATGAGCAGTTCTTC. Protein: CASSLERDEQFF.

The chain recombines TRBV6-6 with TRBJ1-1; 7 nucleotides agree with TRBD1. V lost 5 bases and J lost 2; bases outside the gene matches: 11. The CDR3 is made up of 16 amino acids. Germline-derived CDR1 and CDR2 are MNHNY and SVGAGI (reference sequence). This CDR3 is CASSPIGGIGNTEAFF. Here the CDR3 DNA reads TGTGCCAGCAGTCCCATAGGGGGCATAGGTAACACTGAAGCTTTCTTT.

The chain links TRBV18 to TRBJ2-5, with 8 nucleotides matching TRBD2. The germline CDR1 and CDR2 sequences are KGHSH and LQKENI. This CDR3 has 16 amino acids. The ends lost 3 bases at V and 2 bases at J; junction bases unmatched: 8. The CDR3 spells CASSPLPSGLQETQYF. CDR3 nucleotide sequence: TGTGCCAGCTCACCTCTCCCTAGCGGGTTACAAGAGACCCAGTACTTC.

The rearrangement uses TRBV11-2 and TRBJ2-5, with 7 bases matching TRBD2. CDR1 is SGHAT and CDR2 is FQNNGV in the germline V gene. This CDR3 spans 14 amino acids. The ends lost 4 bases at V and 9 bases at J; junction bases unmatched: 11. As DNA, the CDR3 is TGTGCCAGCAGCTCCACTAGCGTGCCTGGGGCCCAGTACTTC. This translates into CASSSTSVPGAQYF.

The chain recombines TRBV6-1 with TRBJ2-7, with TRBD1 identical over 7 bases. This CDR3 spans 15 amino acids. CDR1 MNHNS and CDR2 SASEGT come from the germline V gene. With V trimmed by 0 bases and J by 2 bases, 4 bases remained unmatched. In nucleotides, the CDR3 is TGTGCCAGCAGTGAAGCAATGGGACAGACCTACGAGCAGTACTTC. Translated: CASSEAMGQTYEQYF.

The chain couples TRBV7-9 to TRBJ1-6; D gene unclear. This CDR3 has 18 amino acids. Germline lookup yields CDR1 SEHNR and CDR2 FQNEAQ (reference sequence). Trimming left V 2 bases short and J 1 base short, with 15 bases between. The CDR3 spells CASSLKFGHDSYNSPLHF. For the CDR3, the DNA is TGTGCCAGCAGCTTAAAATTTGGCCATGATTCCTATAATTCACCCCTCCACTTT.

The V call is TRBV6-6, the J call TRBJ1-3; D unclear. The CDR3 has 13 amino acids. From germline, CDR1 is MNHNY and CDR2 SVGAGI (reference sequence). The V end was cut by 9 bases, the J end by 0 bases, with 9 bases between. CDR3: CASFRNSGNTIYF. The CDR3 nucleotides read TGTGCCAGTTTCAGAAACTCTGGAAACACCATATATTTT.

This chain connects TRBV2 to TRBJ2-3, with 8 bases identical to TRBD1. The CDR3 runs 13 residues. V lost 10 bases and J lost 3; bases outside the gene matches: 6. Germline CDR1 reads SNHLY; CDR2 reads FYNNEI. The CDR3 here is CATGQGLTDTQYF. CDR3 in DNA: TGTGCCACTGGACAGGGCCTTACAGATACGCAGTATTTT.

The chain employs TRBV6-4 and TRBJ2-3; 8 positions agree with TRBD1. V shed 2 bases and J 3 bases; nucleotides not matched to a gene: 1. Germline assignment: CDR1 MRHNA and CDR2 SNTAGT. The CDR3 is 14 amino acids. The CDR3 loop reads CASSDGTGTDTQYF. The CDR3, as DNA: TGTGCCAGCAGTGACGGGACAGGAACAGATACGCAGTATTTT.

CDR3 loop: CASSQDGSSGANVLTF. The CDR3 DNA is TGCGCCAGCAGCCAAGACGGGAGCTCTGGGGCCAACGTCCTGACTTTC. The chain uses TRBV4-3 and TRBJ2-6; D perhaps matches TRBD2 (6 bases). V was trimmed by 0 bases and J by 0 bases, leaving 6 bases between them. The germline CDR1 and CDR2 sequences are LGHNA and YSLEER. This CDR3 is 16 amino acids long.